These 25 T cell receptor beta chains were all obtained from the same sample, sequenced in a study of T-cell reconstitution after alpha-beta-depleted transplantation in children. This sample's TCRbeta library carried unique molecular identifier barcodes. One entry per CDR3 protein, called by TCRdb with MiXCR from the PCR reads. The sample gives fewer than 550,000 distinct CDR3 sequences, roughly 11% of which show up once; around 13% is in the top ten. The sequencing used PBMCs, mostly from graft donor cells, collected 180 days after TCRalphabeta/CD19-depleted stem cell transplant. The receptors were sampled from a female patient aged 2 to 10 who had a stem cell transplant for aplastic anemia, so the T cells may come from the graft donor.

The chain uses TRBV28 and TRBJ1-2; a weak D match, TRBD1 (6 bases). The CDR3 contains 14 residues. Trimming took off 2 bases at V and 2 bases at J, with 9 bases between the two ends. The V gene's germline CDR1 is MDHEN and CDR2 SYDVKM. CDR3 protein: CASSLLGHNYGYTF. CDR3 nucleotides: TGTGCCAGCAGTTTACTGGGACACAACTATGGCTACACCTTC.

This clonotype was counted only a few times. CDR3 coding DNA: TGTGCCAGCAGTTTCAGCGGTCGGGGGGGACAAGAGACCCAGTACTTC. Its protein is CASSFSGRGGQETQYF. The rearrangement links TRBV12-3 or TRBV12-4 to TRBJ2-5, with 8 bases fitting TRBD2. This CDR3 contains 16 residues. The trim removed 3 bases at V and 2 bases at J, leaving 8 bases unmatched.

This chain links TRBV29-1 with TRBJ2-2, with TRBD2 matching 7 bases. With V trimmed by 6 bases and J by 5 bases, 12 bases remained unmatched. The CDR3 loop spans 15 amino acids. Germline V gene lookup returns CDR1 SQVTM and CDR2 ANQGSEA. The CDR3 loop is CSVQWTRRGTGELFF. CDR3 in DNA: TGCAGCGTCCAATGGACCCGGCGGGGGACCGGGGAGCTGTTTTTT.

This clonotype was counted only a few times. The chain recombines TRBV11-2 with TRBJ2-1; D is unclear. CDR3 size: 14 residues. The germline V and J ends were trimmed by 0 bases and 4 bases, with 7 bases remaining between them. CDR1 is SGHAT and CDR2 is FQNNGV in the germline V gene. CDR3 DNA: TGTGCCAGCAGCTTAGATGGGGTGTACAATGAGCAGTTCTTC. Protein sequence: CASSLDGVYNEQFF.

This clonotype was seen a handful of times. J is TRBJ1-1 and V is TRBV6-1; TRBD1 might be the D (5 bases). The germline V and J ends were trimmed by 6 bases and 8 bases, with 16 bases remaining between them. The germline V gene encodes CDR1 MNHNS and CDR2 SASEGT. The CDR3 is 13 residues long. CDR3 in amino acids: CASSQSHEGEAFF. As DNA, the CDR3 is TGTGCCAGCAGCCAATCCCACGAGGGGGAAGCTTTCTTT.

This clonotype was seen a handful of times. The chain combines TRBV5-1 with TRBJ2-1; no clear D. Trimming removed 6 bases at V and 8 bases at J, with 9 bases between. In germline, CDR1 is SGHRS, CDR2 YFSETQ. The CDR3 consists of 11 residues. DNA of the CDR3: TGCGCCAGCACCAGGTACTATGAGCAGTTCTTC. Amino acids: CASTRYYEQFF.

V usage is TRBV28 and J usage is TRBJ1-1; D is uncertain. V lost 5 bases to trimming and J lost 11 bases, with 15 bases between them. Germline V CDR1 and CDR2: MDHEN, SYDVKM. CDR3 size: 12 residues. Written as DNA, the CDR3 is TGTGCCAGCAGTGTCAGGCGAAGCAGGGCTTTCTTT. Translated, it gives CASSVRRSRAFF.

This rearrangement joins TRBV28 to TRBJ2-5, with 9 bases lining up with TRBD1. V was clipped by 5 bases and J by 5 bases; unmatched bases: 12. This CDR3 has 16 amino acids. Germline V lookup: CDR1 MDHEN, CDR2 SYDVKM. CDR3 nucleotides: TGTGCCAGCAGTACCTCCGGGACAGGGAGACGGGAGACCCAGTACTTC. As protein: CASSTSGTGRRETQYF.

This sequence joins TRBV11-3 and TRBJ2-7; 7 nucleotides agree with TRBD2. This CDR3 contains 15 residues. Germline CDR1 is SGHNT and CDR2 is YENEEA. With 1 base clipped from V and 6 bases from J, the junction kept 9 bases outside the gene matches. The CDR3 nucleotides read TGTGCCAGCAGCTTAGGGAGGGCGGGAGCCCCCGAGCAGTACGTC. It yields the protein CASSLGRAGAPEQYV.

This clonotype was picked up a small number of times. The CDR3 DNA follows: TGTGCCAGCAGCTTAGGATACCTAGCGGGCTACAATGAGCAGTTCTTC. Its translation is CASSLGYLAGYNEQFF. V gene TRBV7-2 combines with J gene TRBJ2-1; 8 nucleotides agree with TRBD2. CDR3 size: 16 residues. V lost 1 base to trimming and J lost 3 bases; unmatched junction nucleotides: 5. Germline CDR1 is SGHTA and CDR2 is FQGNSA.

V and J are TRBV12-3 or TRBV12-4 and TRBJ2-7; 8 bases line up with TRBD1. Trimming removed 5 bases from V and 6 bases from J; junction bases left unmatched: 6. This CDR3 has 13 residues. In nucleotides, the CDR3 is TGTGCCAGCAGTCTCAGGGGGCCTGGCGAGCAGTACGTC. Translation: CASSLRGPGEQYV.

J is TRBJ2-7 and V is TRBV28, with D unclear. The CDR3 consists of 10 residues. Trimming took off 4 bases at V and 5 bases at J, with 3 bases between the two ends. Germline values: CDR1 MDHEN, CDR2 SYDVKM. The CDR3 sequence is CASSSDEQYF. The CDR3 nucleotides are TGTGCCAGCAGTTCCGACGAGCAGTACTTC. Together with reference TRBV28 and TRBJ2-7, the CDR3 gives the full variable domain: DVKVTQSSRYLVKRTGEKVFLECVQDMDHENMFWYRQDPGLGLRLIYFSYDVKMKEKGDIPEGYSVSREKKERFSLILESASTNQTSMYLCASSSDEQYFGPGTRLTVT.

The rearrangement links TRBV7-2 to TRBJ2-7; 13 bases are shared with TRBD2. This CDR3 is 15 amino acids long. The germline V gene has CDR1 SGHTA and CDR2 FQGNSA. After removal of 5 bases from V and 5 bases from J, the junction contained 6 bases not matched to a gene. The CDR3 DNA sequence: TGTGCCAGCAGCCCAAGGACTAGCGGGAGACACGAGCAGTACGTC. This translates into CASSPRTSGRHEQYV.

The chain links TRBV27 to TRBJ2-7; D may be TRBD2 (6 bases). Germline V CDR1 and CDR2: MNHEY, SMNVEV (reference sequence). Trimming cost V 8 bases and J 2 bases, with 16 bases left between them. This CDR3 region has 14 residues. The CDR3 reads CASSPGTLPYEQYV. The CDR3 nucleotides are TGTGCCAGCTCCCCCGGGACTCTGCCCTACGAGCAGTACGTC.

This clonotype has only a few counts. In DNA, the CDR3 is TGCAGTATGTTGATCGGGTCGACCGGGGAGCTGTTTTTT. The encoded protein is CSMLIGSTGELFF. The chain is built from TRBV20-1 and TRBJ2-2; D gene ambiguous. The germline CDR1 and CDR2 sequences are DFQATT and SNEGSKA (reference sequence). The CDR3 consists of 13 residues. The V end lost 8 bases, the J end lost 5 bases, and 15 bases lay between the germline ends.

This clonotype was seen many times. V and J are TRBV20-1 and TRBJ2-7; 10 nucleotides agree with TRBD1. CDR3 length equals 16 residues. Per germline, CDR1 DFQATT and CDR2 SNEGSKA (reference sequence). V trimming: 0 bases; J trimming: 5 bases; junction bases outside the gene matches: 10. Written as DNA, the CDR3 is TGCAGTGCTAGAGATCCTAATGTAGGACAGGGGGACGAGCAGTACTTC. Its protein is CSARDPNVGQGDEQYF.

The table lists this clonotype with many counts. The gene calls are TRBV10-3 and TRBJ2-7; D may match TRBD1 or TRBD2 (6 bases each). This CDR3 has 12 residues. Germline V lookup: CDR1 ENHRY, CDR2 SYGVKD. The V and J ends lost 10 bases and 2 bases respectively, with 12 bases between them. CDR3 nucleotide sequence: TGTGCCACCGCTAGGGGGGCCTACGAGCAGTACGTC. Amino acid sequence: CATARGAYEQYV.

This clonotype was counted a few times. The V gene is TRBV20-1, the J gene TRBJ2-1, with 7 positions matching TRBD2. This CDR3 has 16 residues. The trim removed 1 base at V and 0 bases at J, leaving 6 bases unmatched. The germline CDR1 and CDR2 sequences are DFQATT and SNEGSKA (reference sequence). CDR3 region: CSARGLGRSSYNEQFF. The CDR3 DNA sequence: TGCAGTGCTAGAGGCCTCGGGAGGAGCTCCTACAATGAGCAGTTCTTC.

There are many counts of this clonotype. The genes are TRBV7-2 and TRBJ1-5, with no clear D. Germline V gives CDR1 SGHTA, CDR2 FQGNSA. V dropped 2 bases and J dropped 5 bases, with 10 bases sitting between them. This CDR3 comprises 14 residues. The CDR3 region has the DNA TGTGCCAGCAGCTTACTAGACAACTATCAGCCCCAGCATTTT. Translated: CASSLLDNYQPQHF.

V and J are TRBV13 and TRBJ2-7; D gene uncertain. Looked up from germline, CDR1 is PRHDT and CDR2 is FYEKMQ (reference sequence). The CDR3 has 11 residues. CDR3 sequence reads: CARSSIWEQYV. CDR3 DNA sequence: TGTGCCCGCAGCTCGATTTGGGAGCAGTACGTC.

With respect to this clonotype: This likely comes from a read error, as the CDR3 has no conserved phenylalanine or tryptophan at its end. The V and J genes are TRBV6-5 and TRBJ2-7; no clear D gene. Per the germline V gene, CDR1 is MNHEY and CDR2 is SVGAGI. The V end was cut by 0 bases, the J end by 3 bases, with 9 bases between. This CDR3 has 14 amino acids. In DNA, the CDR3 is TGTGCCAGCAGTTACTCCGGGTTCGGCTACGAGCAGTACCTC. Translation: CASSYSGFGYEQYL.

This chain links TRBV20-1 with TRBJ1-5; possibly TRBD1 for D (5 bases). Trimming took off 6 bases at V and 5 bases at J, with 11 bases between the two ends. The CDR3 consists of 12 residues. Germline V gene sequence: CDR1 DFQATT, CDR2 SNEGSKA (reference sequence). CDR3 bases: TGCAGTGCAATGGGGGGAGATCAGCCCCAGCATTTT. This encodes CSAMGGDQPQHF.

This chain joins TRBV18 and TRBJ2-7; 7 bases align to TRBD1. The CDR3 consists of 14 residues. The ends lost 1 base at V and 4 bases at J; junction bases unmatched: 4. Per the germline V gene, CDR1 is KGHSH and CDR2 is LQKENI. CDR3 sequence (DNA): TGTGCCAGCTCACCACGGGACAGACTATACGAGCAGTACTTC. Translated, it gives CASSPRDRLYEQYF.

There are many counts of this clonotype. The gene calls are TRBV28 and TRBJ2-3, with 9 bases identical to TRBD1. The CDR3 is 16 residues long. Germline V lookup: CDR1 MDHEN, CDR2 SYDVKM. The V gene end was trimmed by 7 bases and the J gene end by 0 bases; junction bases not matched to a gene: 8. The CDR3 nucleotides read TGTGCCAGCACCATGGATGGGACAGGGAGCACAGATACGCAGTATTTT. Its protein product is CASTMDGTGSTDTQYF.

This clonotype was observed a few times. This chain links TRBV5-6 with TRBJ1-1; 7 bases line up with TRBD1. The junction had 4 bases not matched to a gene; V was cut back by 4 bases and J by 1 base. The length of the CDR3 is 14 residues. Germline V CDR1 and CDR2: SGHDT, YYEEEE. The DNA for the CDR3 is TGTGCCAGCAGCCATCCAGGGGGGAACACTGAAGCTTTCTTT. This codes for CASSHPGGNTEAFF. Full variable domain (remainder filled in from reference TRBV5-6 and TRBJ1-1): DAGVTQSPTHLIKTRGQQVTLRCSPKSGHDTVSWYQQALGQGPQFIFQYYEEEERQRGNFPDRFSGHQFPNYSSELNVNALLLGDSALYLCASSHPGGNTEAFFGQGTRLTVV.